The rows below give T cell receptor beta chains drawn from one sample of a study of blood T cell repertoires in COVID-19. Clones were read by immunoSEQ multiplex PCR, and TCRdb kept only the in-frame ones, dropping some. Seen here are hundreds of thousands of clones, around nine tenths observed once, and the top ten hold less than 3.5%. The sample consisted of peripheral blood. These TCRs come from a woman between 18 and 29 years old who had recovered from COVID-19. Each CDR3 is given with its conserved first and last residue. Fields, in order: D gene, clone size, J gene, V gene, CDR3 protein, CDR3 DNA. The D gene is left open where the match is weak. Size values are once, few and many counts, or a class for expanded clones, and some rows have none.

TRBD1 | - | TRBJ2-5 | TRBV12-5 | CASDLETGSFQETQYF | TGTGCTAGTGATTTGGAGACAGGGTCCTTTCAAGAGACCCAGTACTTC
- | once | TRBJ1-2 | TRBV7-9 | CASTLGMGGVYGYTF | TGTGCCAGCACCCTCGGGATGGGAGGAGTCTATGGCTACACCTTC
- | - | TRBJ1-6 | TRBV7-8 | CASRGGWQGDSPLHF | TGTGCCAGCAGGGGTGGATGGCAGGGTGATTCACCCCTCCACTTT
- | - | TRBJ2-5 | TRBV7-2 | CASSLGAGETQYF | TGTGCCAGCAGCTTAGGGGCCGGAGAGACCCAGTACTTC
- | - | TRBJ1-1 | TRBV11-3 | CASRQTSGAFF | TGTGCCAGCAGACAGACCTCGGGGGCTTTCTTT
TRBD2 | - | TRBJ2-1 | TRBV6-5 | CATTAGSYNEQFF | TGTGCCACTACAGCGGGGTCCTACAATGAGCAGTTCTTC
- | - | TRBJ1-4 | TRBV7-2 | CASSHREALFEKLFF | TGTGCCAGCAGCCATAGGGAGGCTCTCTTTGAAAAACTGTTTTTT
- | - | TRBJ2-5 | TRBV2 | CASEKDSQETQYF | TGTGCCAGCGAGAAGGACAGCCAAGAGACCCAGTACTTC
- | - | TRBJ1-5 | TRBV18 | CASSKGYSNQPQHF | TGTGCCAGCTCAAAGGGGTATAGCAATCAGCCCCAGCATTTT
TRBD1 | - | TRBJ1-2 | TRBV18 | CASSLPGQGSYGYTF | TGTGCCAGCTCACTTCCGGGACAGGGAAGCTATGGCTACACCTTC
- | - | TRBJ2-1 | TRBV3-1/TRBV3-2 | CASSQGTVGRNEQFF | TGTGCCAGCAGCCAAGGGACAGTCGGTAGGAATGAGCAGTTCTTC
- | - | TRBJ1-1 | TRBV6-5 | CASSYSGANTEAFF | TGTGCCAGCAGTTACTCAGGGGCGAACACTGAAGCTTTCTTT
- | - | TRBJ1-2 | TRBV28 | CASSQTREYGYTF | TGTGCCAGCAGTCAAACTCGGGAATATGGCTACACCTTC
- | - | TRBJ1-2 | TRBV6-5 | CASRGVFGYTF | TGTGCCAGCAGAGGGGTTTTTGGCTACACCTTC
TRBD2 | - | TRBJ2-1 | TRBV4-3 | CASSHLAGLNNEQFF | TGCGCCAGCAGCCATCTAGCGGGACTTAACAATGAGCAGTTCTTC
- | many | TRBJ2-2 | TRBV7-9 | CASSLDLGSGELFF | TGTGCCAGCAGCTTAGATCTGGGCTCCGGGGAGCTGTTTTTT
- | - | TRBJ1-5 | TRBV18 | CASSPGLNQPQHF | TGTGCCAGCTCACCAGGGCTCAATCAGCCCCAGCATTTT
TRBD2 | - | TRBJ2-1 | TRBV11-2 | CASASGYSYNEQFF | TGTGCCAGCGCTAGCGGGTACTCCTACAATGAGCAGTTCTTC
TRBD2 | - | TRBJ2-1 | TRBV9 | CASSVMDSGRLYNEQFF | TGTGCCAGCAGCGTAATGGACAGCGGGAGATTGTACAATGAGCAGTTCTTC
- | - | TRBJ2-1 | TRBV27 | CASSLTPNLREQFF | TGTGCCAGCAGTTTAACCCCGAACCTACGCGAGCAGTTCTTC
TRBD1 | - | TRBJ1-2 | TRBV5-4 | CASSPDRGHLGGYTF | TGTGCCAGCAGCCCCGACAGGGGGCATTTAGGAGGCTACACCTTC
TRBD2 | - | TRBJ2-1 | TRBV7-9 | CASSSTPFGRAGIYEQFF | TGTGCCAGCAGCTCGACCCCGTTCGGGAGGGCCGGCATCTATGAGCAGTTCTTC
- | once | TRBJ2-5 | TRBV11-2 | CASSLGLPGETQYF | TGTGCCAGCAGCTTAGGACTCCCCGGAGAGACCCAGTACTTC
TRBD2 | - | TRBJ2-5 | TRBV5-1 | CASSFMRLAVQETQYF | TGCGCCAGCAGCTTCATGAGACTAGCAGTTCAAGAGACCCAGTACTTC
- | - | TRBJ1-2 | TRBV19 | CASSPESPRFDGYTF | TGTGCCAGTAGCCCGGAGTCGCCCCGTTTTGACGGCTACACCTTC
TRBD1 | - | TRBJ1-4 | TRBV4-1 | CASSLGTAATNEKLFF | TGCGCCAGCAGCCTCGGGACAGCCGCAACTAATGAAAAACTGTTTTTT
- | - | TRBJ1-2 | TRBV11-3 | CASSLRGYGGYTF | TGTGCCAGCAGCCTAAGGGGTTACGGTGGCTACACCTTC
- | few | TRBJ1-2 | TRBV5-1 | CASSLIDPQPGGYTF | TGCGCCAGCAGCTTAATAGATCCCCAGCCAGGGGGCTACACCTTC
TRBD2 | - | TRBJ2-5 | TRBV7-2 | CASSLEPGLAGGPATQYF | TGTGCCAGCAGCTTGGAACCCGGCCTAGCGGGAGGGCCGGCGACCCAGTACTTC
TRBD2 | - | TRBJ2-1 | TRBV28 | CASSFAAGTPNEQFF | TGTGCCAGCAGTTTCGCAGCGGGAACCCCTAATGAGCAGTTCTTC
- | - | TRBJ1-1 | TRBV9 | CASRFRDGDTEAFF | TGTGCCAGCAGGTTCAGGGATGGTGACACTGAAGCTTTCTTT
- | - | TRBJ2-1 | TRBV5-4 | CASSPVGRGGSNEQFF | TGTGCCAGCAGCCCTGTAGGAAGAGGGGGTTCCAATGAGCAGTTCTTC
- | - | TRBJ2-3 | TRBV4-3 | CASSLLYGTQYF | TGCGCCAGCAGCCTCCTGTACGGTACGCAGTATTTT
- | - | TRBJ1-1 | TRBV23-1 | CASSQKHLPLEAFF | TGCGCCAGCAGTCAAAAACATCTCCCTCTTGAAGCTTTCTTT
- | - | TRBJ1-1 | TRBV3-1/TRBV3-2 | CASSQAGGGSEAFF | TGTGCCAGCAGCCAAGCGGGTGGGGGCTCAGAAGCTTTCTTT
- | - | TRBJ1-2 | TRBV6-2/TRBV6-3 | CASSYSGVNYGYTF | TGTGCCAGCAGTTACTCGGGAGTTAACTATGGCTACACCTTC
- | - | TRBJ1-5 | TRBV29-1 | CSVVQGAWDQPQHF | TGCAGCGTTGTTCAAGGGGCTTGGGATCAGCCCCAGCATTTT
- | few | TRBJ1-1 | TRBV5-1 | CASSLEPRNTEAFF | TGCGCCAGCAGCTTGGAACCGAGAAACACTGAAGCTTTCTTT
- | - | TRBJ2-3 | TRBV5-1 | CASSLEGADSTDTQYF | TGCGCCAGCAGCTTGGAAGGGGCGGATAGCACAGATACGCAGTATTTT
- | - | TRBJ2-2 | TRBV13 | CASSLLVVGELFF | TGTGCCAGCAGCCTTCTCGTTGTCGGGGAGCTGTTTTTT
- | - | TRBJ2-5 | TRBV7-2 | CASSSGTYQETQYF | TGTGCCAGCAGCTCCGGGACATACCAAGAGACCCAGTACTTC
TRBD2 | - | TRBJ2-1 | TRBV4-3 | CASSQVASGSYEQFF | TGCGCCAGCAGCCAAGTGGCTAGCGGGAGTTATGAGCAGTTCTTC
- | - | TRBJ2-1 | TRBV6-5 | CASSALARTPNEQFF | TGTGCCAGCAGCGCTCTAGCGCGTACCCCAAATGAGCAGTTCTTC
- | - | TRBJ2-3 | TRBV6-6 | CASSYTRGTDTQYF | TGTGCCAGCAGTTACACAAGAGGAACAGATACGCAGTATTTT
- | - | TRBJ1-2 | TRBV29-1 | CSTQQGTVYGYTF | TGCAGCACCCAACAGGGAACGGTTTATGGCTACACCTTC
- | - | TRBJ2-3 | TRBV18 | CASSPRTPGTDTQYF | TGTGCCAGCTCACCACGTACACCAGGCACAGATACGCAGTATTTT